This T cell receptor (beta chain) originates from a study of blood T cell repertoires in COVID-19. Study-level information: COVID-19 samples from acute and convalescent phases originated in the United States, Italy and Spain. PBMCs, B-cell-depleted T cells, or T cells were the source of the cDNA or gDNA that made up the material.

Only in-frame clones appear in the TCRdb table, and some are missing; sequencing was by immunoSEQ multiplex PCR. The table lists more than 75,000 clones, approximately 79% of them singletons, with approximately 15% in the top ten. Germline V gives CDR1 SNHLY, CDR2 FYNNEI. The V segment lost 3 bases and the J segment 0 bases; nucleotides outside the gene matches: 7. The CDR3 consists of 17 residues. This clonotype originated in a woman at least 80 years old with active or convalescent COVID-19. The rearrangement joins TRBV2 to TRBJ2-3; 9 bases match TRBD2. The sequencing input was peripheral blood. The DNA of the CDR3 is TGTGCCAGCAGTGACCCTGGACTAGCGACTAGCACAGATACGCAGTATTTT. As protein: CASSDPGLATSTDTQYF. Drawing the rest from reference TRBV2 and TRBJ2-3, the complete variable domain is EPEVTQTPSHQVTQMGQEVILRCVPISNHLYFYWYRQILGQKVEFLVSFYNNEISEKSEIFDDQFSVERPDGSNFTLKIRSTKLEDSAMYFCASSDPGLATSTDTQYFGPGTRLTVL.